This TCR beta chain was recorded in a study of response to subunit inactivated influenza vaccine. TCRdb independently ran MiXCR on the RT-PCR reads; one entry per CDR3 protein. Of about 240,000 distinct CDR3 sequences in the sample, 9% to 15% are singletons; the top ten hold approximately 8.4%. Germline lookup yields CDR1 SGDLS and CDR2 YYNGEE. V gave up 2 bases and J gave up 1 base, with 9 bases separating them. The CDR3 is 15 amino acids. This clonotype came up many times. The sample was non-naive T cells sorted from PBMCs, taken 14 to 15 days before vaccination. This sequence joins TRBV9 and TRBJ2-2, with a tentative D call TRBD1 (7 bases). This TCR derives from a man between 50 and 59 years old who received an inactivated influenza vaccine. CDR3 in DNA: TGTGCCAGCAGCGTCCAGGGGGGGAACACCGGGGAGCTGTTTTTT. It encodes CASSVQGGNTGELFF.